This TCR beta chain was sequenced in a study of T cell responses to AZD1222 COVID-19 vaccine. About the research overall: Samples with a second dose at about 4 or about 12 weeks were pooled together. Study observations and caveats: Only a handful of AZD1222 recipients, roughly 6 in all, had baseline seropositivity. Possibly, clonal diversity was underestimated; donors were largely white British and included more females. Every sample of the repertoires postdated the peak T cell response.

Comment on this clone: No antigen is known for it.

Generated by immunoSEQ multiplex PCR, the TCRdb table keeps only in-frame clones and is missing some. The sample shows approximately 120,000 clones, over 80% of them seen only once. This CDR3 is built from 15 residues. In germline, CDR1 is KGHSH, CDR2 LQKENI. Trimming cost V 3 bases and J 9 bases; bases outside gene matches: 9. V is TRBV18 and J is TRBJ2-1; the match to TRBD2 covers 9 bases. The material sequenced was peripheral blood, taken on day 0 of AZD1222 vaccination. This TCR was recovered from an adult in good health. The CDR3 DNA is TGTGCCAGCTCACCCCTCGGGACTAGCAGGGGTGAGCAGTTCTTC. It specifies CASSPLGTSRGEQFF.